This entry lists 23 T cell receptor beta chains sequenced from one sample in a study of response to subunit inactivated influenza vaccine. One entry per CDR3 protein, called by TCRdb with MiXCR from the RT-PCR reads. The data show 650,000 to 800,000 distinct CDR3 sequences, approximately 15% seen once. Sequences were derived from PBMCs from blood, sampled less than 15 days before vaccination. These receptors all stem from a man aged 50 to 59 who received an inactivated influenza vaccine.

The DNA for the CDR3 is TGTGCCAGCAGCTTAAATAAGAGAGATACGCAGTATTTT. As protein: CASSLNKRDTQYF. The J gene is TRBJ2-3, the V gene TRBV7-2; D is unresolved. Germline CDR1 and CDR2: SGHTA and FQGNSA. The V end was cut by 2 bases, the J end by 5 bases, with 8 bases between. This CDR3 contains 13 residues.

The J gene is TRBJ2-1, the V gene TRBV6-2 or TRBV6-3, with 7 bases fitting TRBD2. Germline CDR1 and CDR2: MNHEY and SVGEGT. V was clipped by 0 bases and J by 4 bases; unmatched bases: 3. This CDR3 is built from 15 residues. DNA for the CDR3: TGTGCCAGCAGTTACTCGGGGACTACGTACAATGAGCAGTTCTTC. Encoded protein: CASSYSGTTYNEQFF.

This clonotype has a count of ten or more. CDR3 amino acids: CASRDYAGLVQYF. In DNA, the CDR3 is TGTGCCAGCAGGGACTACGCCGGCCTCGTGCAGTACTTC. The rearrangement links TRBV27 to TRBJ2-7; D may be TRBD2 (6 bases). Germline V CDR1 and CDR2: MNHEY, SMNVEV (reference sequence). This CDR3 has 13 amino acids. Trimming stripped 6 bases from V and 9 bases from J, with 18 bases between.

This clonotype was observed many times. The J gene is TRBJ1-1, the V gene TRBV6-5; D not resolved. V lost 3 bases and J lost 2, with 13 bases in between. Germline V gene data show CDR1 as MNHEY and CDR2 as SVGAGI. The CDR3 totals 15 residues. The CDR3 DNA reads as TGTGCCAGCAGTTATTCGCCGGTTCCCAACACTGAAGCTTTCTTT. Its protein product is CASSYSPVPNTEAFF.

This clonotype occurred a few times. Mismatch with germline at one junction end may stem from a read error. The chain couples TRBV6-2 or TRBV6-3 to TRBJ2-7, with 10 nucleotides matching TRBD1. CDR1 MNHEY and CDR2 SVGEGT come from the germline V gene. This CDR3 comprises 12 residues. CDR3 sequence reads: CASSYRDRGLNF. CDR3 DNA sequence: TGTGCCAGCAGTTACCGGGACAGGGGTTTGAACTTC.

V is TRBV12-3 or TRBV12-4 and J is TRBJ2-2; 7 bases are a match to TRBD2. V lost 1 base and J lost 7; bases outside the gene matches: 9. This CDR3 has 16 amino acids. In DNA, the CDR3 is TGTGCCAGCAGTTTAGGAGGGGCGGGGGTAGTCGGGGAGCTGTTTTTT. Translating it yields CASSLGGAGVVGELFF.

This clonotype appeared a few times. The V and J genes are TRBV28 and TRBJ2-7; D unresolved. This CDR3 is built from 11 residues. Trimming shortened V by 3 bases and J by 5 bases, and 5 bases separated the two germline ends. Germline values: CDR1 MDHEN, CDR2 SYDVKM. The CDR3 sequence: CASSFRNEQYF. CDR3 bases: TGTGCCAGCAGTTTTCGGAACGAGCAGTACTTC.

Here the CDR3 DNA reads TGCGCCAGCAGCTTACGGGGACAGGACTATGGCTACACCTTC. As protein: CASSLRGQDYGYTF. The rearrangement uses TRBV5-1 and TRBJ1-2; TRBD1 matches 8 bases. In germline, CDR1 is SGHRS, CDR2 YFSETQ. With 2 bases clipped from V and 3 bases from J, the junction kept 3 bases outside the gene matches. This CDR3 has 14 residues.

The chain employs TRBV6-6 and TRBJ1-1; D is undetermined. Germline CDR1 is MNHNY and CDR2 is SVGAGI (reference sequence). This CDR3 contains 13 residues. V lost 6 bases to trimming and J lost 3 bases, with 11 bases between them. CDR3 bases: TGTGCCAGCAGCCGCGACGGGCACACTGAAGCTTTCTTT. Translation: CASSRDGHTEAFF.

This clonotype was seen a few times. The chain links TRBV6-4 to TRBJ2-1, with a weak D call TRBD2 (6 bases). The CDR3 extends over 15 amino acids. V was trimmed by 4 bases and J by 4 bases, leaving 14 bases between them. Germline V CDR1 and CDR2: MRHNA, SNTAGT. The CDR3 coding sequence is TGTGCCAGCAGTGGGGGACTTGCGGATTACAATGAGCAGTTCTTC. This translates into CASSGGLADYNEQFF.

The CDR3 sequence is CSASLEGSINGIQYF. In nucleotides, the CDR3 is TGCAGTGCCTCCCTAGAGGGTTCGATTAACGGCATTCAGTACTTC. The chain links TRBV20-1 to TRBJ2-4; D might be TRBD2 (5 bases). This CDR3 region has 15 residues. CDR1 is DFQATT, CDR2 SNEGSKA, per germline (reference sequence). V was clipped by 6 bases and J by 9 bases, with 24 bases between them.

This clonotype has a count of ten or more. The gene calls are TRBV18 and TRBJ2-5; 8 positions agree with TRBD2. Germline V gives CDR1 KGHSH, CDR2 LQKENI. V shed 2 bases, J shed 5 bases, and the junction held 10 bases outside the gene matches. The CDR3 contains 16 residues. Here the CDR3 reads CASSPIGAGVTETQYF. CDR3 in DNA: TGTGCCAGCTCACCAATAGGAGCGGGGGTAACGGAGACCCAGTACTTC.

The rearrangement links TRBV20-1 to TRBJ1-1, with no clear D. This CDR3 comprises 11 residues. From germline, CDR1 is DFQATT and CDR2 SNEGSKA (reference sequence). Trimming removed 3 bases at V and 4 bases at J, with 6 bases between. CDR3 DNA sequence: TGCAGTGCTAGCCGGGGCACTGAAGCTTTCTTT. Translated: CSASRGTEAFF.

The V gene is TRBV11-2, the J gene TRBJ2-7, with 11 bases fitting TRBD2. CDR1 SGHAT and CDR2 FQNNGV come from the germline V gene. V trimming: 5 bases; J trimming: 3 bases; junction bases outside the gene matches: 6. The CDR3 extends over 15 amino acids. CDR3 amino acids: CASSLGLAVFYEQYF. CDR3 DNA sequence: TGTGCCAGCAGCCTGGGACTAGCGGTTTTCTACGAGCAGTACTTC. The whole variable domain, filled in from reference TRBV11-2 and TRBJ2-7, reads EAGVAQSPRYKIIEKRQSVAFWCNPISGHATLYWYQQILGQGPKLLIQFQNNGVVDDSQLPKDRFSAERLKGVDSTLKIQPAKLEDSAVYLCASSLGLAVFYEQYFGPGTRLTVT.

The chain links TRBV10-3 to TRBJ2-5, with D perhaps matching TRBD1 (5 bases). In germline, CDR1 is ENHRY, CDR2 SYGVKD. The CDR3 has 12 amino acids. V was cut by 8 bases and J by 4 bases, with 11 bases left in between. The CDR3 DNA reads TGTGCCATCGCAGGACAAGGAGAGACCCAGTACTTC. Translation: CAIAGQGETQYF.

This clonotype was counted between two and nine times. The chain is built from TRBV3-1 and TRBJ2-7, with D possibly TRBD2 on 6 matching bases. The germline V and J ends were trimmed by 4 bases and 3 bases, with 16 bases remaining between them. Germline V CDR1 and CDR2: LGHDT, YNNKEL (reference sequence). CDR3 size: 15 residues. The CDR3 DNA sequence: TGTGCCAGCAGCCCCCTATCGCGGGGAATCTACGAGCAGTACTTC. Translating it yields CASSPLSRGIYEQYF.

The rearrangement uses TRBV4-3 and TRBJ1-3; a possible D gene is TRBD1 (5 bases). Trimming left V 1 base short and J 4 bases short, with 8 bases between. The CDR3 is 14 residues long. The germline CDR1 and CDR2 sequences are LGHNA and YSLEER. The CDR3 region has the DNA TGCGCCAGCAGCCAAGTGGGGCGCGGAAACACCATATATTTT. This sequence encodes CASSQVGRGNTIYF.

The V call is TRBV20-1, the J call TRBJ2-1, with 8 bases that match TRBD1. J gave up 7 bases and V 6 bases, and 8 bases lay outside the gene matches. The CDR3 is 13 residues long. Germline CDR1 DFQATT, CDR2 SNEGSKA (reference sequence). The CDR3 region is CSAQGQGGNEQFF. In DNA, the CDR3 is TGCAGTGCCCAAGGACAGGGTGGGAATGAGCAGTTCTTC.

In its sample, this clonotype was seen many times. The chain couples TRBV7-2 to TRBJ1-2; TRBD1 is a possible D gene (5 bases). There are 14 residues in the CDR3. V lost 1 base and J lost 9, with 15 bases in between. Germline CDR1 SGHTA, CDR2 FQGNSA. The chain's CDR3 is CASSLDPGTRSYTF. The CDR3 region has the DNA TGTGCCAGCAGCTTAGATCCAGGGACTAGGAGCTACACCTTC.

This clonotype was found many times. The DNA for the CDR3 is TGTGCCAGCAGCCCTAGGTGGCAGGGCTCCTACGAGCAGTACTTC. It is translated as CASSPRWQGSYEQYF. The chain combines TRBV7-9 with TRBJ2-7; possible D gene TRBD1, 5 bases. The germline V gene has CDR1 SEHNR and CDR2 FQNEAQ (reference sequence). Trimming removed 5 bases from V and 0 bases from J, with 14 bases in between. The CDR3 consists of 15 residues.

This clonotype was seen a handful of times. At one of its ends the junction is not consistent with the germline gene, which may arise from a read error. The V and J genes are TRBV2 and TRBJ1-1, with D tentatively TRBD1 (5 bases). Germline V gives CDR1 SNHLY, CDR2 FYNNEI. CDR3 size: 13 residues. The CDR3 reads CASSEALQEDAFF. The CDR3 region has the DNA TGTGCCAGCAGCGAAGCGTTACAGGAAGACGCTTTCTTT. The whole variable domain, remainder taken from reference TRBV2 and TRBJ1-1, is EPEVTQTPSHQVTQMGQEVILRCVPISNHLYFYWYRQILGQKVEFLVSFYNNEISEKSEIFDDQFSVERPDGSNFTLKIRSTKLEDSAMYFCASSEALQEDAFFGQGTRLTVV.

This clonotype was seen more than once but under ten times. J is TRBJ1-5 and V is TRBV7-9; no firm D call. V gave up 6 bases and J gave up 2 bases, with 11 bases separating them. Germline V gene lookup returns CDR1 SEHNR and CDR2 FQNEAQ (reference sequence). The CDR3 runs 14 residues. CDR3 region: CASSRPGGNQPQHF. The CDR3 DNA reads TGTGCCAGCAGTCGTCCTGGGGGCAATCAGCCCCAGCATTTT.

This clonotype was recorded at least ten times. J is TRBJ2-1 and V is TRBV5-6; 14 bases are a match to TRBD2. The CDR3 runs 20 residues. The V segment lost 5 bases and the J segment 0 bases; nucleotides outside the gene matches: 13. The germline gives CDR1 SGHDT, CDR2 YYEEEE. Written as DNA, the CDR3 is TGTGCCAGCAGAACCGAGAAGGGACTAGCGGGAGTTAGCTCCTACAATGAGCAGTTCTTC. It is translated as CASRTEKGLAGVSSYNEQFF.